These 20 T cell receptor beta chains were all obtained from the same sample, sequenced in a study of shared clonotypes between healthy human individuals. The table came from immunoSEQ multiplex PCR; TCRdb's copy has only in-frame clones and leaves some out. The sample gives a few million clones, approximately 93% of which show up once; 0.39% is in the top ten. The material sequenced was naive CD4+ T cells from PBMCs. Described subset: CD45RA+ positively selected. Source of these receptors: a man between 18 and 35 years old in good health. Some clones in this sample may be carry-over from other donors' samples.

The V and J genes are TRBV2 and TRBJ1-2; D is perhaps TRBD1 (5 bases). The CDR3 loop spans 14 amino acids. Germline V gene data show CDR1 as SNHLY and CDR2 as FYNNEI. V shed 2 bases and J shed 0 bases, with 7 bases lying between them. Here the CDR3 reads CASSERQSNYGYTF. The CDR3 DNA sequence: TGTGCCAGCAGTGAACGACAGTCTAACTATGGCTACACCTTC.

This chain's CDR3 is CASSVVSGNDEQFF. CDR3 in DNA: TGTGCCAGCAGCGTAGTCAGCGGGAACGATGAGCAGTTCTTC. This sequence joins TRBV9 and TRBJ2-1, with 7 bases identical to TRBD2. The junction had 5 bases not matched to a gene; V was cut back by 0 bases and J by 8 bases. Germline V gene lookup returns CDR1 SGDLS and CDR2 YYNGEE. This CDR3 has 14 residues.

V gene TRBV28 combines with J gene TRBJ2-1, with 9 bases matching TRBD1. With V trimmed by 5 bases and J by 9 bases, 17 bases remained unmatched. The CDR3 covers 17 residues. Per the germline V gene, CDR1 is MDHEN and CDR2 is SYDVKM. This CDR3 is CASSPPPGQGLLREQFF. The CDR3 DNA is TGTGCCAGCAGTCCACCGCCGGGACAGGGCCTTCTTCGTGAGCAGTTCTTC. Combining the CDR3 with reference TRBV28 and TRBJ2-1 gives the whole variable domain DVKVTQSSRYLVKRTGEKVFLECVQDMDHENMFWYRQDPGLGLRLIYFSYDVKMKEKGDIPEGYSVSREKKERFSLILESASTNQTSMYLCASSPPPGQGLLREQFFGPGTRLTVL.

The chain recombines TRBV7-2 with TRBJ2-7; D gene unclear. The J call could be wrong; TRBJ2-1 is a better fit for the DNA end. The CDR3 extends over 15 amino acids. Per the germline V gene, CDR1 is SGHTA and CDR2 is FQGNSA. The CDR3 DNA is TGTGCCAGCAGCTTAGTTGGTGGTATAGCCTACGAGCAGTTCTTC. Residues: CASSLVGGIAYEQFF.

The chain employs TRBV15 and TRBJ2-7; TRBD2 matches 7 bases. V trimming: 2 bases; J trimming: 0 bases; junction bases outside the gene matches: 4. Per the germline V gene, CDR1 is LNHNV and CDR2 is YYDKDF (reference sequence). CDR3 size: 15 residues. As DNA, the CDR3 is TGTGCCACCAGCAGACTAGCGGTAGACTCCTACGAGCAGTACTTC. Its protein is CATSRLAVDSYEQYF.

V gene TRBV11-2 combines with J gene TRBJ2-7; D is possibly TRBD1 or TRBD2 (7 bases each). Trimming took 5 bases from V and 6 from J, leaving 17 bases between them. From germline, CDR1 is SGHAT and CDR2 FQNNGV. The CDR3 runs to 14 residues. The CDR3 loop is CASSPTRGTVEQYF. CDR3 DNA: TGTGCCAGCAGCCCGACGCGGGGGACAGTCGAGCAGTACTTC. The whole variable domain, remainder taken from reference TRBV11-2 and TRBJ2-7, is EAGVAQSPRYKIIEKRQSVAFWCNPISGHATLYWYQQILGQGPKLLIQFQNNGVVDDSQLPKDRFSAERLKGVDSTLKIQPAKLEDSAVYLCASSPTRGTVEQYFGPGTRLTVT.

The chain is built from TRBV7-3 and TRBJ2-7; 9 bases fit TRBD1. From germline, CDR1 is SGHTA and CDR2 FQGTGA. V was pared by 6 bases and J by 6 bases, with 12 bases of the junction left unmatched. CDR3 length equals 15 residues. CDR3 amino acids: CASRQAVGQGFEQYF. As DNA, the CDR3 is TGTGCCAGCAGACAAGCGGTGGGACAGGGATTCGAGCAGTACTTC.

This clone was seen only a few times. This specimen includes other DNA sequences encoding the same CDR3. The rearrangement links TRBV18 to TRBJ2-3; unclear D gene. The V end lost 1 base, the J end lost 3 bases, and 5 bases lay between the germline ends. The germline gives CDR1 KGHSH, CDR2 LQKENI. This CDR3 region has 13 residues. CDR3 amino acids: CASSPLKTDTQYF. Written as DNA, the CDR3 is TGTGCCAGCTCACCACTAAAGACAGATACGCAGTATTTT. Variable domain in full (rest from reference TRBV18 and TRBJ2-3): NAGVMQNPRHLVRRRGQEARLRCSPMKGHSHVYWYRQLPEEGLKFMVYLQKENIIDESGMPKERFSAEFPKEGPSILRIQQVVRGDSAAYFCASSPLKTDTQYFGPGTRLTVL.

The genes are TRBV7-2 and TRBJ1-2; D gene unclear. The germline CDR1 and CDR2 sequences are SGHTA and FQGNSA. Trimming took 4 bases from V and 8 from J, leaving 14 bases between them. The CDR3 runs to 13 residues. The CDR3 loop is CASSSNRFVGYTF. For the CDR3, the DNA is TGTGCCAGCAGCTCTAACCGGTTTGTAGGCTACACCTTC.

J is TRBJ1-1 and V is TRBV7-3, with TRBD1 matching over 10 bases. Germline V gene data show CDR1 as SGHTA and CDR2 as FQGTGA. This CDR3 has 14 residues. V shed 6 bases and J 5 bases; nucleotides not matched to a gene: 6. Here the CDR3 reads CASRPRQGATEAFF. Written as DNA, the CDR3 is TGTGCCAGCAGACCTCGACAGGGGGCAACTGAAGCTTTCTTT.

This clone was recorded a few times. The chain employs TRBV6-4 and TRBJ1-1; no clear D. V was trimmed by 2 bases and J by 2 bases, leaving 6 bases between them. Germline V gene lookup returns CDR1 MRHNA and CDR2 SNTAGT. The CDR3 extends over 13 amino acids. The CDR3 loop is CASSDQENTEAFF. CDR3 bases: TGTGCCAGCAGTGACCAAGAAAACACTGAAGCTTTCTTT.

V usage is TRBV28 and J usage is TRBJ2-7, with D perhaps TRBD2 (6 bases). Trimming removed 7 bases from V and 3 bases from J, with 16 bases in between. This CDR3 has 14 residues. CDR1 and CDR2 from the germline V gene are MDHEN and SYDVKM. The CDR3 DNA sequence: TGTGCCAGCATTAACTTTAGCGGATACTACGAGCAGTACTTC. Translation: CASINFSGYYEQYF.

This chain links TRBV19 with TRBJ1-1, with 7 bases matching TRBD1. In germline, CDR1 is LNHDA, CDR2 SQIVND (reference sequence). This CDR3 contains 14 residues. The junction had 3 bases not matched to a gene; V was cut back by 5 bases and J by 0 bases. DNA for the CDR3: TGTGCCAGTAGTTACAGGGGATTGAACACTGAAGCTTTCTTT. Amino acids: CASSYRGLNTEAFF. The variable domain in full, with the rest retrieved from reference TRBV19 and TRBJ1-1, is DGGITQSPKYLFRKEGQNVTLSCEQNLNHDAMYWYRQDPGQGLRLIYYSQIVNDFQKGDIAEGYSVSREKKESFPLTVTSAQKNPTAFYLCASSYRGLNTEAFFGQGTRLTVV.

This chain connects TRBV14 to TRBJ2-7; possibly TRBD1 for D (5 bases). The germline V gene has CDR1 SGHDN and CDR2 FVKESK. CDR3 length: 14 residues. V gave up 4 bases and J gave up 2 bases, with 12 bases separating them. CDR3 amino acids: CASSRETATYEQYF. In DNA form, the CDR3 reads TGTGCCAGCAGCCGAGAGACAGCCACCTACGAGCAGTACTTC.

The CDR3 DNA follows: TGTGCCAGTAGTATTACAGGGACGAGCTCCTACAATGAGCAGTTCTTC. It codes for CASSITGTSSYNEQFF. V and J are TRBV19 and TRBJ2-1; D possibly corresponds to TRBD1 (6 bases). Trimming left V 3 bases short and J 0 bases short, with 12 bases between. CDR1 LNHDA and CDR2 SQIVND come from the germline V gene (reference sequence). CDR3 length: 16 amino acids.

Regarding this clone: Additional DNA sequences in this sample encode the identical CDR3. The chain couples TRBV6-6 to TRBJ2-1; D gene uncertain. V lost 6 bases to trimming and J lost 5 bases, with 5 bases between them. The CDR3 has 11 residues. CDR1 MNHNY and CDR2 SVGAGI come from the germline V gene (reference sequence). The CDR3 is CASSPNNEQFF. Written as DNA, the CDR3 is TGTGCCAGCAGCCCAAACAATGAGCAGTTCTTC.

V usage is TRBV4-2 and J usage is TRBJ2-1; maybe TRBD2 (6 bases). The CDR3 extends over 16 amino acids. V lost 6 bases to trimming and J lost 0 bases, with 15 bases between them. CDR1 LGHNA and CDR2 YNFKEQ come from the germline V gene. This chain's CDR3 is CASRLALASSYNEQFF. In DNA, the CDR3 is TGTGCCAGCAGGCTAGCCCTAGCGAGCTCCTACAATGAGCAGTTCTTC.

This chain joins TRBV29-1 and TRBJ2-7; 8 positions match TRBD1. The germline CDR1 and CDR2 sequences are SQVTM and ANQGSEA. This CDR3 contains 14 residues. V shed 6 bases and J 2 bases; nucleotides not matched to a gene: 9. The CDR3 DNA reads as TGCAGCGTCGATAAAGGACAGGGAACCTACGAGCAGTACTTC. Its protein is CSVDKGQGTYEQYF.

In its sample, this clone was seen a few times. The chain combines TRBV19 with TRBJ1-1; D gene ambiguous. Germline-derived CDR1 and CDR2 are LNHDA and SQIVND (reference sequence). CDR3 length equals 14 residues. Trimming took off 3 bases at V and 1 base at J, with 9 bases between the two ends. CDR3 sequence (DNA): TGTGCCAGTAGTATGGGTCTTCGGAACACTGAAGCTTTCTTT. It yields the protein CASSMGLRNTEAFF.

The chain combines TRBV7-8 with TRBJ2-1; 7 bases agree with TRBD2. CDR3 length: 19 residues. V was pared by 1 base and J by 0 bases, with 12 bases of the junction left unmatched. In germline, CDR1 is SGHVS, CDR2 FQNEAQ. CDR3 sequence: CASSLEVGSRESSYNEQFF. CDR3 sequence (DNA): TGTGCCAGCAGCTTAGAAGTTGGGTCGCGGGAGAGCTCCTACAATGAGCAGTTCTTC.